The rows below give T cell receptor beta chains drawn from one sample of a study of blood T cells in healthy people across ages. TCRdb analysed the 5' RACE reads with MiXCR anew, one entry per CDR3 protein. Of roughly 550,000 distinct CDR3 sequences detected, more than 20% appear once; the ten largest clones hold approximately 10%. These same data were also listed under a study on T cells of mothers and their children.

Sequences were obtained from blood. These receptors originate from a boy younger than 18 in good health. Each CDR3 is given with its conserved first and last residue. Each record gives: clone size, J gene, D gene, V gene, CDR3 protein, CDR3 DNA. D genes are given only for firm matches. The size of a clone is reported for some rows only, either as once, few or many, or as a class for expanded clones.

once | TRBJ1-2 | NA | TRBV12-3/TRBV12-4 | CASSFYVGGYGYTF | TGTGCCAGCAGTTTTTATGTAGGGGGCTATGGCTACACCTTC
NA | TRBJ2-5 | NA | TRBV7-2 | CASSLAEPLETQYF | TGTGCCAGCAGCTTAGCGGAGCCGCTAGAGACCCAGTACTTC
NA | TRBJ2-1 | TRBD2 | TRBV4-2 | CASRLSGSEQFF | TGTGCCAGCAGGCTTAGCGGGTCTGAGCAGTTCTTC
NA | TRBJ2-1 | NA | TRBV21-1 | CASSKAGRGCISYNEQFF | TGTGCCAGCAGCAAAGCGGGTAGAGGTTGTATTTCCTACAATGAGCAGTTCTTC
once | TRBJ1-2 | NA | TRBV6-2/TRBV6-3 | CASRDPGQSSRYTF | TGTGCCAGCAGGGACCCAGGGCAATCCTCTCGCTACACCTTC
NA | TRBJ2-7 | NA | TRBV20-1 | CSAARTDSYEQYF | TGCAGTGCCGCCCGGACGGACTCCTACGAGCAGTACTTC
NA | TRBJ1-5 | TRBD1 | TRBV5-4 | CASSLDGLTGASNQPQHF | TGTGCCAGCAGCTTGGATGGGTTGACAGGGGCTAGCAATCAGCCCCAGCATTTT
few | TRBJ2-1 | NA | TRBV6-2/TRBV6-3 | CASGRIGHLYNEQFF | TGTGCCAGCGGTAGGATAGGACACCTCTACAATGAGCAGTTCTTC
NA | TRBJ1-5 | NA | TRBV24-1 | CATSDSGSGWQPQHF | TGTGCCACCAGTGATTCGGGGTCAGGCTGGCAGCCCCAGCATTTT
NA | TRBJ2-1 | TRBD2 | TRBV28 | CASRRTSGTYNEQFF | TGTGCCAGCAGACGGACTAGCGGGACATACAATGAGCAGTTCTTC
few | TRBJ2-5 | NA | TRBV20-1 | CSVSTRGKWLRETQYF | TGCAGTGTCTCCACTCGGGGGAAATGGCTTCGAGAGACCCAGTACTTC
NA | TRBJ2-2 | NA | TRBV27 | CASSFPGGGGELFF | TGTGCCAGCAGTTTTCCAGGGGGGGGCGGGGAGCTGTTTTTT
few | TRBJ2-5 | NA | TRBV4-3 | CASSQDRNSQETQYF | TGCGCCAGCAGCCAAGATCGAAACAGCCAAGAGACCCAGTACTTC
many | TRBJ2-5 | TRBD2 | TRBV18 | CASSPGLAGGQETQYF | TGTGCCAGCTCACCTGGACTAGCGGGGGGACAAGAGACCCAGTACTTC
few | TRBJ2-3 | NA | TRBV20-1 | CSLNTQYF | TGCAGTCTGAATACGCAGTATTTT
NA | TRBJ1-2 | NA | TRBV6-6 | CASSPDLGYGYTF | TGTGCCAGCAGTCCTGATCTGGGATATGGCTACACCTTC
few | TRBJ2-2 | TRBD2 | TRBV28 | CASSALAGGPTGELFF | TGTGCCAGCAGTGCTCTAGCGGGAGGGCCCACCGGGGAGCTGTTTTTT
NA | TRBJ2-1 | NA | TRBV5-1 | CASRTDSNSYNEQFF | TGCGCCAGCAGAACAGACAGTAACTCCTACAATGAGCAGTTCTTC
NA | TRBJ2-2 | TRBD2 | TRBV11-1 | CASSGRLAPNTGELFF | TGTGCCAGCAGCGGAAGACTAGCGCCGAACACCGGGGAGCTGTTTTTT
few | TRBJ2-7 | NA | TRBV27 | CASSPTRGDYEQYF | TGTGCCAGCAGTCCAACCAGGGGGGACTACGAGCAGTACTTC
NA | TRBJ1-2 | TRBD1 | TRBV5-1 | CASSPTTGAGGYTF | TGCGCCAGCAGCCCCACAACAGGGGCGGGGGGCTACACCTTC
few | TRBJ2-1 | NA | TRBV28 | CASSFLSGSSYNEQFF | TGTGCCAGCAGCTTTTTGAGCGGAAGCTCCTACAATGAGCAGTTCTTC
few | TRBJ2-5 | TRBD2 | TRBV13 | CASSAGLAGEQEETRYF | TGTGCCAGCAGCGCCGGACTAGCGGGCGAGCAAGAAGAGACCCGGTACTTC
NA | TRBJ2-2 | NA | TRBV6-1 | CASRAGTKNTGELFF | TGTGCCAGCAGGGCCGGGACAAAGAACACCGGGGAGCTGTTTTTT
NA | TRBJ2-5 | TRBD2 | TRBV7-7 | CASSQAGPGRETQYF | TGTGCTAGCAGCCAAGCGGGACCAGGGAGAGAGACCCAGTACTTC
NA | TRBJ2-7 | NA | TRBV7-9 | CASSLVRGDSYEQYF | TGTGCCAGCAGCTTAGTACGGGGCGACTCCTACGAGCAGTACTTC
few | TRBJ1-1 | NA | TRBV27 | CASSLSWGRNTEAFF | TGTGCCAGCAGTTTAAGTTGGGGGAGAAACACTGAAGCTTTCTTT
NA | TRBJ1-6 | NA | TRBV20-1 | CSARQDDNSPLHF | TGCAGTGCTAGACAGGACGATAATTCACCCCTCCACTTT
NA | TRBJ1-4 | TRBD1 | TRBV7-8 | CASSLGTGDGEKLFF | TGTGCCAGCAGCTTAGGGACAGGGGATGGGGAAAAACTGTTTTTT
once | TRBJ1-2 | NA | TRBV4-1 | CATLWAVPSNYGYTF | TGCGCCACCCTTTGGGCAGTCCCATCCAACTATGGCTACACCTTC
NA | TRBJ1-2 | NA | TRBV5-1 | CASSFDGALGYGYTF | TGCGCCAGCAGCTTTGATGGGGCCTTGGGCTATGGCTACACCTTC
NA | TRBJ1-4 | NA | TRBV4-3 | CASSPTRSMVEKLFF | TGCGCCAGCAGTCCAACACGTTCAATGGTCGAAAAACTGTTTTTT
NA | TRBJ1-2 | NA | TRBV28 | CASSDYRVYGYTF | TGTGCCAGCAGCGATTACAGGGTCTATGGCTACACCTTC
NA | TRBJ2-1 | NA | TRBV27 | CASSSRPASYNEQFF | TGTGCCAGCAGTTCCCGACCCGCCTCCTACAATGAGCAGTTCTTC
many | TRBJ1-4 | NA | TRBV4-3 | CASSQVGRATNEKLFF | TGCGCCAGCAGCCAAGTCGGTCGGGCAACTAATGAAAAACTGTTTTTT
once | TRBJ2-7 | TRBD2 | TRBV5-8 | CASTGGVLNAYEQYF | TGTGCCAGCACCGGGGGGGTTTTAAATGCCTACGAGCAGTACTTC
NA | TRBJ2-7 | NA | TRBV7-2 | CASSLVGRGWEQYF | TGTGCCAGCAGCTTAGTTGGCAGGGGATGGGAGCAGTACTTC
few | TRBJ2-3 | NA | TRBV18 | CASSPVPPDTQYF | TGTGCCAGCTCACCCGTCCCGCCAGATACGCAGTATTTT
NA | TRBJ2-7 | TRBD2 | TRBV7-2 | CARSLVGLAGGSGEQYF | TGTGCCAGAAGCTTAGTGGGTTTAGCGGGAGGATCTGGCGAGCAGTACTTC
NA | TRBJ2-7 | NA | TRBV4-3 | CASSQDPGDRTIVGGEQYF | TGCGCCAGCAGCCAAGATCCAGGAGACAGGACCATTGTTGGAGGCGAGCAGTACTTC
few | TRBJ2-5 | NA | TRBV2 | CASREGRGVETQYF | TGTGCCAGCAGAGAAGGTCGGGGAGTAGAGACCCAGTACTTC
NA | TRBJ2-7 | TRBD1 | TRBV18 | CASSPPTGCMNEQYF | TGTGCCAGCTCACCACCGACAGGGTGTATGAACGAGCAGTACTTC
few | TRBJ2-7 | NA | TRBV28 | CASSLGSEALSYEQYF | TGTGCCAGCAGTTTAGGGTCCGAGGCTCTCTCCTACGAGCAGTACTTC
NA | TRBJ2-1 | TRBD1 | TRBV9 | CASSFRGHRDNEQFF | TGTGCCAGCAGTTTCAGGGGGCATCGGGACAATGAGCAGTTCTTC
NA | TRBJ1-4 | NA | TRBV12-3/TRBV12-4 | CASSFPSNEKLFF | TGTGCCAGCAGTTTCCCTTCTAATGAAAAACTGTTTTTT
NA | TRBJ2-2 | NA | TRBV3-1 | CASSRILPGSGKSGELFF | TGTGCCAGCAGCCGAATTCTTCCCGGGAGCGGAAAATCCGGGGAGCTGTTTTTT
few | TRBJ2-5 | NA | TRBV4-2 | CASSQVGAETQYF | TGTGCCAGCAGCCAAGTCGGGGCAGAGACCCAGTACTTC
many | TRBJ2-4 | NA | TRBV18 | CASSPGGTAKNIQYF | TGTGCCAGCTCACCGGGCGGTACGGCCAAAAACATTCAGTACTTC
NA | TRBJ2-1 | TRBD2 | TRBV15 | CATSRVGGTSGIVGEQFF | TGTGCCACCAGCAGAGTTGGGGGGACTAGCGGGATAGTGGGTGAGCAGTTCTTC
NA | TRBJ1-1 | NA | TRBV20-1 | CSAYRNMNTEAFF | TGCAGTGCGTACAGGAACATGAACACTGAAGCTTTCTTT
NA | TRBJ1-1 | NA | TRBV7-9 | CASVAIRQSPEAFF | TGTGCCAGCGTTGCTATTAGGCAGTCTCCTGAAGCTTTCTTT
many | TRBJ2-1 | NA | TRBV4-1 | CASSQELYRETEQFF | TGCGCCAGCAGCCAAGAACTCTACCGAGAGACTGAGCAGTTCTTC
few | TRBJ2-5 | TRBD2 | TRBV28 | CASSPPLETGGTQYF | TGTGCCAGCAGCCCACCGTTAGAAACGGGAGGGACCCAGTACTTC
NA | TRBJ2-1 | TRBD1 | TRBV28 | CASSIGTGTYNEQFF | TGTGCCAGCAGTATCGGGACAGGGACCTACAATGAGCAGTTCTTC